The TCR beta chain under discussion was sequenced for a study of CD8+CD57+ T cells in acquired aplastic anemia. In germline, CDR1 is SQVTM, CDR2 ANQGSEA. The V and J ends lost 6 bases and 3 bases respectively, with 12 bases between them. This CDR3 comprises 14 residues. In this sample, this clonotype turned up a few times. Its antigen is as yet unknown. Profiling that covered TCR beta VDJ and CDR3 relied on genomic DNA as its template. MiXCR, run by TCRdb on the reads, gives a single entry per CDR3 protein. The sample shows 250,000 to 300,000 distinct CDR3 sequences, roughly three fifths of them seen only once. Whole-study results and caveats: It was found that fewer than 35 CD8+ CDR3 sequences were shared between patients and controls.

J is TRBJ2-6 and V is TRBV29-1; possible D gene TRBD1, 6 bases. This clonotype originated in a human donor with severe aplastic anemia or a healthy control (not recorded which). The sequencing input was sorted CD4+, CD8+, or CD8+CD57+ T cells (not recorded which) from PBMCs. The DNA for the CDR3 is TGCAGCGTCCACAGGGAAGGTGGGGCCAACGTCCTGACTTTC. This translates into CSVHREGGANVLTF.